Listed below are T cell receptor beta chains from one sample, sequenced in a study of T cells in Graves' hyperthyroidism and ophthalmopathy. TCRdb processed the multiplex PCR reads anew with MiXCR; each CDR3 protein has one entry. The data show 490,000 or so distinct CDR3 sequences, with 15% to 20% seen just once and about half held by the top ten. The sample comprised blood. These receptors were taken from a man aged 35-49 years with Graves' ophthalmopathy. Both conserved end residues are part of each CDR3. The D gene is left open where the match is weak. Expanded clones get a size class; other rows say once, few or many, or leave the size out.

D: TRBD2
V: TRBV13
J: TRBJ2-1
size: many
CDR3: CASSSVGLAGGHEQFF
DNA: TGTGCCAGCAGCTCCGTGGGACTAGCGGGAGGCCATGAGCAGTTCTTC

D: TRBD2
V: TRBV2
J: TRBJ2-1
size: many
CDR3: CASGRRTSGYNEQFF
DNA: TGTGCCAGCGGGAGGAGAACTAGCGGGTACAATGAGCAGTTCTTC

D: -
V: TRBV20-1
J: TRBJ1-5
size: -
CDR3: CSASPSARGSNQPQHF
DNA: TGCAGTGCTAGTCCCTCGGCGAGGGGGAGCAATCAGCCCCAGCATTTT

D: -
V: TRBV7-2
J: TRBJ2-1
size: many
CDR3: CASSTGDAHNEQFF
DNA: TGTGCCAGCAGTACGGGAGACGCTCACAATGAGCAGTTCTTC

D: TRBD2
V: TRBV6-1
J: TRBJ2-1
size: many
CDR3: CASSETPLAGGDEQFF
DNA: TGTGCCAGCAGTGAGACACCGCTAGCGGGAGGGGATGAGCAGTTCTTC

D: -
V: TRBV10-2
J: TRBJ2-7
size: -
CDR3: CATGTTSYEQYF
DNA: TGCGCCACCGGGACAACCTCCTACGAGCAGTACTTC

D: -
V: TRBV7-8
J: TRBJ1-2
size: few
CDR3: CASSLRGGPVGGYTF
DNA: TGTGCCAGCAGCCTGCGGGGGGGCCCGGTGGGAGGCTACACCTTC

D: -
V: TRBV7-9
J: TRBJ1-2
size: -
CDR3: CASSLSAGGDGYTF
DNA: TGTGCCAGCAGCTTATCAGCAGGAGGGGATGGCTACACCTTC

D: TRBD1
V: TRBV25-1
J: TRBJ2-1
size: -
CDR3: CASSVGQGGYNEQFF
DNA: TGTGCCAGCAGTGTGGGACAGGGAGGTTACAATGAGCAGTTCTTC

D: -
V: TRBV12-3/TRBV12-4
J: TRBJ1-4
size: few
CDR3: CASSWNIGSGEKLFF
DNA: TGTGCCAGCAGTTGGAACATCGGCTCTGGAGAAAAACTGTTTTTT

D: TRBD2
V: TRBV5-1
J: TRBJ2-1
size: -
CDR3: CASSLDLGGGGGEQFF
DNA: TGCGCCAGCAGCTTGGATTTGGGCGGGGGGGGCGGTGAGCAGTTCTTC

D: TRBD2
V: TRBV6-1
J: TRBJ2-2
size: -
CDR3: CAIRTSGYTGELFF
DNA: TGTGCCATCAGGACTAGCGGCTACACCGGGGAGCTGTTTTTT

D: TRBD1
V: TRBV20-1
J: TRBJ1-2
size: -
CDR3: CSARDAGQILIADGYTF
DNA: TGCAGTGCTAGAGACGCGGGACAGATTCTTATCGCCGATGGCTACACCTTC

D: -
V: TRBV6-2/TRBV6-3
J: TRBJ1-5
size: few
CDR3: CASSSRGGQPQHF
DNA: TGTGCCAGCAGTTCACGGGGGGGTCAGCCCCAGCATTTT

D: -
V: TRBV10-3
J: TRBJ1-3
size: few
CDR3: CAISEYRTTTGNTIYF
DNA: TGTGCCATCAGTGAGTACCGGACAACTACTGGGAACACCATATATTTT

D: -
V: TRBV18
J: TRBJ2-5
size: many
CDR3: CASSPPGGSLWQETQYF
DNA: TGTGCCAGCTCACCCCCTGGCGGTAGCCTCTGGCAAGAGACCCAGTACTTC

D: TRBD1
V: TRBV27
J: TRBJ1-1
size: few
CDR3: CASSFRTGTNTEAFF
DNA: TGTGCCAGCAGTTTCCGGACAGGGACGAACACTGAAGCTTTCTTT

D: -
V: TRBV2
J: TRBJ2-7
size: many
CDR3: CASSEAGFTYEQYF
DNA: TGTGCCAGCAGCGAAGCCGGGTTTACCTACGAGCAGTACTTC

D: TRBD2
V: TRBV3-1
J: TRBJ2-7
size: -
CDR3: CASSISGVSYEQYF
DNA: TGTGCCAGCAGCATCAGCGGGGTCTCCTACGAGCAGTACTTC

D: -
V: TRBV14
J: TRBJ2-3
size: -
CDR3: CASSRLVRWGGQDTQYF
DNA: TGTGCCAGCAGCCGACTCGTACGGTGGGGGGGCCAAGATACGCAGTATTTT

D: -
V: TRBV9
J: TRBJ2-7
size: many
CDR3: CASSAGSEQYF
DNA: TGTGCCAGCAGCGCAGGCTCCGAGCAGTACTTC

D: TRBD1
V: TRBV7-2
J: TRBJ1-4
size: few
CDR3: CASKFGAGGEKLFF
DNA: TGTGCCAGCAAATTTGGGGCAGGGGGTGAAAAACTGTTTTTT

D: -
V: TRBV5-1
J: TRBJ1-1
size: few
CDR3: CASSLDQRGTEAFF
DNA: TGCGCCAGCAGCTTGGACCAGAGGGGCACTGAAGCTTTCTTT

D: -
V: TRBV24-1
J: TRBJ1-2
size: -
CDR3: CATSDLNYGYTF
DNA: TGTGCCACCAGTGATTTGAACTATGGCTACACCTTC

D: TRBD1
V: TRBV10-2
J: TRBJ2-1
size: -
CDR3: CASSGPGGSNEQFF
DNA: TGCGCCAGCAGTGGTCCAGGGGGCTCCAATGAGCAGTTCTTC

D: TRBD1
V: TRBV18
J: TRBJ2-7
size: -
CDR3: CASSPTGTALYEQYF
DNA: TGTGCCAGCTCACCGACCGGGACAGCTCTCTACGAGCAGTACTTC

D: -
V: TRBV12-3/TRBV12-4
J: TRBJ1-6
size: few
CDR3: CASSLGLLVPLHF
DNA: TGTGCCAGCAGTTTAGGCCTCCTGGTCCCCCTCCACTTT

D: -
V: TRBV24-1
J: TRBJ2-3
size: -
CDR3: CATSDLRTPDTQYF
DNA: TGTGCCACCAGTGATTTGAGGACGCCCGATACGCAGTATTTT

D: -
V: TRBV11-2
J: TRBJ2-7
size: -
CDR3: CASSLEAADALPYEQYF
DNA: TGTGCCAGCAGCTTAGAAGCCGCCGACGCCCTACCCTACGAGCAGTACTTC

D: -
V: TRBV6-2/TRBV6-3
J: TRBJ2-7
size: -
CDR3: CASLHPPLGEQYF
DNA: TGTGCCAGCTTGCACCCGCCTTTGGGAGAGCAGTACTTC

D: TRBD1
V: TRBV15
J: TRBJ2-7
size: few
CDR3: CATSRLTGARGYEQYF
DNA: TGTGCCACCAGCAGATTGACAGGGGCCCGTGGATACGAGCAGTACTTC

D: -
V: TRBV6-1
J: TRBJ2-7
size: -
CDR3: CASSVRWGVFESYEQYF
DNA: TGTGCCAGCAGTGTGAGGTGGGGGGTATTTGAGTCCTACGAGCAGTACTTC

D: -
V: TRBV27
J: TRBJ1-5
size: few
CDR3: CASSLTGHLVSPQHF
DNA: TGTGCCAGCAGTTTAACCGGACATCTCGTGTCGCCCCAGCATTTT

D: -
V: TRBV7-3
J: TRBJ2-3
size: many
CDR3: CASSSGGTQYF
DNA: TGTGCCAGCAGCTCCGGGGGTACGCAGTATTTT

D: -
V: TRBV15
J: TRBJ2-1
size: -
CDR3: CATSTNRNEQFF
DNA: TGTGCCACCAGCACAAACAGGAATGAGCAGTTCTTC

D: -
V: TRBV9
J: TRBJ1-2
size: -
CDR3: CASSVSTTPFHYGYTF
DNA: TGTGCCAGCAGCGTATCTACGACCCCCTTCCACTATGGCTACACCTTC

D: -
V: TRBV5-1
J: TRBJ2-3
size: many
CDR3: CASSLDIGSDTQYF
DNA: TGCGCCAGCAGCTTGGATATAGGTTCAGATACGCAGTATTTT

D: -
V: TRBV12-3/TRBV12-4
J: TRBJ2-7
size: -
CDR3: CASSLDLGGSGEQYF
DNA: TGTGCCAGCAGTTTAGACTTGGGGGGCAGTGGCGAGCAGTACTTC

D: TRBD2
V: TRBV11-2
J: TRBJ2-7
size: -
CDR3: CASSTRGSGGLTFSSYEQYF
DNA: TGTGCCAGCAGCACACGGGGAAGCGGGGGCTTAACTTTTAGCTCCTACGAGCAGTACTTC

D: -
V: TRBV15
J: TRBJ2-1
size: few
CDR3: CATGLGRVAYNEQFF
DNA: TGTGCCACCGGACTTGGAAGGGTCGCCTACAATGAGCAGTTCTTC

D: TRBD2
V: TRBV11-2
J: TRBJ2-7
size: -
CDR3: CASGYPPTGTSGGEQYF
DNA: TGTGCCAGCGGATACCCCCCTACCGGGACTAGCGGGGGGGAGCAGTACTTC

D: -
V: TRBV30
J: TRBJ2-1
size: many
CDR3: CAWSVQPSDSYNEQFF
DNA: TGTGCCTGGAGTGTACAGCCTAGCGACTCCTACAATGAGCAGTTCTTC

D: -
V: TRBV20-1
J: TRBJ1-2
size: few
CDR3: CSVDRAIGYTF
DNA: TGCAGTGTTGACAGAGCTATTGGCTACACCTTC

D: -
V: TRBV2
J: TRBJ1-5
size: many
CDR3: CASSGEPYQPQHF
DNA: TGTGCCAGCTCAGGGGAGCCCTATCAGCCCCAGCATTTT

D: TRBD1
V: TRBV7-2
J: TRBJ2-7
size: -
CDR3: CASSLRGTASSYEQYF
DNA: TGTGCCAGCAGCTTACGTGGGACAGCCAGCTCCTACGAGCAGTACTTC

D: -
V: TRBV5-1
J: TRBJ1-1
size: many
CDR3: CASSSATGNTEAFF
DNA: TGCGCCAGCAGCTCCGCGACAGGGAACACTGAAGCTTTCTTT

D: -
V: TRBV30
J: TRBJ1-1
size: -
CDR3: CAWRRGAGTEAFF
DNA: TGTGCCTGGAGAAGGGGCGCGGGCACTGAAGCTTTCTTT

D: -
V: TRBV29-1
J: TRBJ2-3
size: -
CDR3: CSVEAFQLDTQYF
DNA: TGCAGCGTTGAAGCCTTCCAGCTGGATACGCAGTATTTT

D: -
V: TRBV20-1
J: TRBJ1-1
size: -
CDR3: CSWVRQGRWTEAFF
DNA: TGCAGCTGGGTCCGGCAGGGTCGATGGACTGAAGCTTTCTTT

D: -
V: TRBV19
J: TRBJ2-5
size: few
CDR3: CASSSGQTQETQYF
DNA: TGTGCCAGTAGTTCAGGACAGACTCAAGAGACCCAGTACTTC

D: -
V: TRBV7-9
J: TRBJ1-4
size: -
CDR3: CASSSRAEGLEKLFF
DNA: TGTGCCAGCAGCTCCCGAGCAGAGGGCCTTGAAAAACTGTTTTTT

D: -
V: TRBV5-6
J: TRBJ1-2
size: many
CDR3: CASSLALDEAYGYTF
DNA: TGTGCCAGCAGCTTGGCCCTGGACGAGGCCTATGGCTACACCTTC

D: TRBD2
V: TRBV27
J: TRBJ2-7
size: many
CDR3: CASSISSGSVPEQYF
DNA: TGTGCCAGCAGTATATCTAGCGGGAGTGTTCCCGAGCAGTACTTC